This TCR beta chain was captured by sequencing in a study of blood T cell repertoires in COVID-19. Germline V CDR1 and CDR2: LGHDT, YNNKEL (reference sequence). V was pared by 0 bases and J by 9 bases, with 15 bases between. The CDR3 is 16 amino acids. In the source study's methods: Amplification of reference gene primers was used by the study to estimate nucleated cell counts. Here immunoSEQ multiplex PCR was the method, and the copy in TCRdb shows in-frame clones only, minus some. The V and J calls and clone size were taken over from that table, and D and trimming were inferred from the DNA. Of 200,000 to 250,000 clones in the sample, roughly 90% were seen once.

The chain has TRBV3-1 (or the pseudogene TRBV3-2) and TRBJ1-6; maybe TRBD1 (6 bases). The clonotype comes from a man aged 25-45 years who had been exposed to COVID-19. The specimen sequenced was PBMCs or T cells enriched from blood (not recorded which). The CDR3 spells CASSQEGRGASSPLHF. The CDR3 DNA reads TGTGCCAGCAGCCAAGAGGGCAGGGGAGCGAGTTCACCCCTCCACTTT.